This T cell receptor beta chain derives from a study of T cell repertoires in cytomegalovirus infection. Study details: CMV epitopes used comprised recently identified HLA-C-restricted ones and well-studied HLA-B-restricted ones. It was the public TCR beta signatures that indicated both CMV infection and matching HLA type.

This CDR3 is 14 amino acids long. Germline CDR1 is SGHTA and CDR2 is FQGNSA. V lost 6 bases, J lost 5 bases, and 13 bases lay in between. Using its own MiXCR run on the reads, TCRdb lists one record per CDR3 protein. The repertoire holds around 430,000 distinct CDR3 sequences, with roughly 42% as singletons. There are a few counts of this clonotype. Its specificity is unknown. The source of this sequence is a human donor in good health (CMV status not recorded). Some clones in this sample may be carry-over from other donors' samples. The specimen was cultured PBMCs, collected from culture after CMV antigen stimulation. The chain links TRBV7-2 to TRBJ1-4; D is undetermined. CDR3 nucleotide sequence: TGTGCCAGCAGACGAACAGCAGAGAATGAAAAACTGTTTTTT. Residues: CASRRTAENEKLFF.